This TCR beta chain was recovered during a study of T cell responses to AZD1222 COVID-19 vaccine. This CDR3 region has 15 residues. Germline V gene sequence: CDR1 KGHSH, CDR2 LQKENI. Trimming took off 5 bases at V and 6 bases at J, with 19 bases between the two ends. The table came from immunoSEQ multiplex PCR; TCRdb's copy has only in-frame clones and leaves some out. This sample yields 73,000 or so clones, of which 70% to 90% are seen a single time; around 20% belongs to the top ten. As concerns this clone: Its target is not known.

Findings and limits, study-wide: Seropositivity was recorded at baseline in only a handful of AZD1222 recipients. The sample set comprised mostly white British donors with more females, and clonal diversity was possibly underestimated. When two AZD1222 doses had been given, Spike-specific TCR breadth and depth rose.

This rearrangement joins TRBV18 to TRBJ1-1; D possibly corresponds to TRBD1 (5 bases). The source was peripheral blood, collected on day 0 of AZD1222 vaccination. This receptor was obtained from an adult in good health. CDR3 residues: CASSADWVEGAEAFF. CDR3 coding DNA: TGTGCCAGCTCAGCGGATTGGGTGGAAGGGGCTGAAGCTTTCTTT.